This is a list of T cell receptor beta chains from one sample in a study of shared clonotypes between healthy human individuals. TCRdb keeps only in-frame clones here, not all; method: immunoSEQ multiplex PCR. The repertoire consists of 2 million to 3 million clones, with 93% occurring once and the leading ten covering approximately 0.37%. The sequencing sample was made of naive CD4+ T cells from PBMCs. The receptors here all came from a man between 18 and 29 years old in good health. Some clones in this sample may be carry-over from other donors' samples. The CDR3 runs from the conserved cysteine through the conserved F or W. D genes are given only for firm matches. Clone size, where shown, is once, few, many, or a class for clones that have expanded.

J | V | D | size | CDR3 | DNA
TRBJ2-2 | TRBV15 | NA | once | CATSSYGNGELFF | TGTGCCACCAGCAGTTACGGAAACGGGGAGCTGTTTTTT
TRBJ2-2 | TRBV6-5 | NA | NA | CASRDLSTGELFF | TGTGCCAGCAGAGATCTGAGCACCGGGGAGCTGTTTTTT
TRBJ1-5 | TRBV6-5 | NA | once | CASSKQRGQPQHF | TGTGCCAGCAGCAAACAGAGGGGTCAGCCCCAGCATTTT
TRBJ2-7 | TRBV5-1 | NA | NA | CASSLDTQGGEQYF | TGCGCCAGCAGCCTCGATACCCAAGGCGGCGAGCAGTACTTC
TRBJ2-2 | TRBV6-1 | NA | NA | CASSTGITGELFF | TGTGCCAGCAGTACAGGGATCACCGGGGAGCTGTTTTTT
TRBJ2-2 | TRBV7-2 | TRBD1 | NA | CASSARTGNTGELFF | TGTGCCAGCAGCGCCCGGACAGGCAACACCGGGGAGCTGTTTTTT
TRBJ2-7 | TRBV11-3 | TRBD2 | NA | CASSPGLAGPLPTYEQYF | TGTGCCAGCAGCCCGGGACTAGCGGGCCCACTGCCCACCTACGAGCAGTACTTC
TRBJ1-5 | TRBV28 | NA | NA | CASSRRPRVSNQPQHF | TGTGCCAGCAGTCGCCGCCCCAGGGTTAGCAATCAGCCCCAGCATTTT
TRBJ2-5 | TRBV30 | TRBD2 | NA | CAWSPSRGGWETQYF | TGTGCCTGGAGTCCTTCACGGGGGGGTTGGGAGACCCAGTACTTC
TRBJ2-7 | TRBV15 | NA | NA | CATALRRSSYEQYF | TGTGCCACTGCCCTACGCAGGTCAAGCTACGAGCAGTACTTC
TRBJ2-4 | TRBV20-1 | NA | NA | CSAVNGIQYF | TGCAGTGCTGTAAACGGAATTCAGTACTTC
TRBJ1-5 | TRBV18 | TRBD1 | NA | CASSPATGGHQPQHF | TGTGCCAGCTCACCAGCGACAGGGGGACATCAGCCCCAGCATTTT